The clone carrying this T cell receptor (beta chain) was counted a single time. The target antigen is unknown. The length of the CDR3 is 15 residues. The germline CDR1 and CDR2 sequences are SGHRS and YFSETQ. V lost 5 bases and J 5 bases, leaving 19 bases between the germline ends. These data come from a study of OX40 agonist ivuxolimab in advanced cancers. Study observations and caveats: By week 6 at 0.1 to 3.0 mg/kg, blood CD4+ and CD8+ T cells had expanded clonally. The authors also found low normalized T-cell clonal expansion in some nonresponders.

Profiling relied on immunoSEQ multiplex PCR, and the TCRdb table lists in-frame clones only, not all of them. The data hold around 69,000 clones, with about nine tenths observed a single time. The receptor was isolated from an adult with an advanced solid tumor such as melanoma, head and neck, liver or kidney cancer. The V gene is TRBV5-1, the J gene TRBJ1-1; D is possibly TRBD1 (5 bases). The source material was CD4+ or CD8+ T cells sorted from blood, sampled in a trial of the OX40 agonist ivuxolimab. The CDR3 spells CASRPGTVGGTEAFF. The CDR3 DNA is TGCGCCAGCAGGCCCGGGACCGTGGGTGGAACTGAAGCTTTCTTT.